The following is a TCR beta chain sequence with its context. Other nucleotide sequences in the sample specify the same CDR3. The data stem from a study of blood T cell repertoires in COVID-19. Study at large: Spain, Italy and the United States supplied samples that represented acute and convalescent COVID-19. Sources were T cells, B-cell-depleted T cells, or PBMCs; the material itself was cDNA or gDNA.

Per the original methods: Estimated nucleated cell counts came from reference gene primer amplification. Only in-frame clones appear in the TCRdb table, and some are missing; sequencing was by immunoSEQ multiplex PCR. That table supplies the V and J calls and clone size; D and trimming were determined from the DNA. The sample has under 200,000 clones, about 82% seen once. The CDR3 contains 14 residues. J was trimmed by 9 bases and V by 5 bases; bases with no gene match: 7. Per germline, CDR1 SGHTA and CDR2 FQGTGA. The gene calls are TRBV7-3 and TRBJ1-6, with TRBD1 matching 7 bases. The TCR sequence derives from a woman aged 30 to 39 with acute or convalescent COVID-19. The sequenced sample consisted of peripheral blood. CDR3 region: CASSRDRVGSPLHF. DNA of the CDR3: TGTGCCAGCAGCCGCGACAGGGTCGGTTCACCCCTCCACTTT. Full variable domain (missing parts from reference TRBV7-3 and TRBJ1-6): GAGVSQTPSNKVTEKGKYVELRCDPISGHTALYWYRQSLGQGPEFLIYFQGTGAADDSGLPNDRFFAVRPEGSVSTLKIQRTERGDSAVYLCASSRDRVGSPLHFGNGTRLTVT.